Listed below are T cell receptor beta chains from one sample, sequenced in a study of blood T cells in healthy people across ages. TCRdb used MiXCR to reprocess the 5' RACE reads, holding one entry per CDR3 protein. Among approximately 800,000 distinct CDR3 sequences listed, about 26% were seen once. These data were likewise used in another study, on T cells of mothers and their children.

Sequencing used blood. Source of these receptors: a boy aged 5-17 years in good health. Both conserved end residues are part of each CDR3.

V: TRBV11-2; length: 16; CDR3: CASSPPGASGANVLTF
V: TRBV30; length: 14; CDR3: CAWTLGTSGYEQYF
V: TRBV7-2; length: 13; CDR3: CASSRSTNTEAFF
V: TRBV12-5; length: 13; CDR3: CASGSKGAGGQYF
V: TRBV20-1; length: 21; CDR3: CSARVNPISGRGPERGTEAFF
V: TRBV23-1; length: 19; CDR3: CASSRFNLGATLAKNIQYF
V: TRBV29-1; length: 15; CDR3: CSATSGGGAKNIQYF
V: TRBV12-3/TRBV12-4; length: 15; CDR3: CASSLNGQGAIKQYF
V: TRBV12-3/TRBV12-4; length: 17; CDR3: CASSPSPQTGYQETQYF
V: TRBV14; length: 16; CDR3: CASSQDLGQGKYEQYF
V: TRBV7-2; length: 15; CDR3: CASSLVATTNEKLFF
V: TRBV3-1; length: 16; CDR3: CASSQAGRREVTEAFF
V: TRBV6-5; length: 18; CDR3: CASSYAHTLGGRTDTQYF
V: TRBV5-1; length: 15; CDR3: CASSTGQGSYNEQFF
V: TRBV6-2/TRBV6-3; length: 17; CDR3: CASRPGQGASFSHEQYF
V: TRBV12-3/TRBV12-4; length: 13; CDR3: CASARQAHQPQHF
V: TRBV7-9; length: 13; CDR3: CASSLVVTEEAFF
V: TRBV4-1; length: 16; CDR3: CASSPVPIRGYQPQHF
V: TRBV2; length: 13; CDR3: CASSEYGSNEQFF
V: TRBV19; length: 13; CDR3: CASEGQGSGGYTF
V: TRBV6-5; length: 15; CDR3: CASSSHRGLTDTQYF
V: TRBV9; length: 14; CDR3: CASSPAAADNEQFF
V: TRBV29-1; length: 15; CDR3: CSVEEVQGMGETQYF
V: TRBV20-1; length: 12; CDR3: CSARVTEEAQYF
V: TRBV27; length: 15; CDR3: CASSLSGGSTDTQYF
V: TRBV5-1; length: 14; CDR3: CASQRDRVYNEQFF
V: TRBV3-1; length: 14; CDR3: CASSTQAVTTEAFF
V: TRBV27; length: 15; CDR3: CASSGLSSSYNEQFF
V: TRBV3-1; length: 14; CDR3: CASSRRGLLYEQYF
V: TRBV29-1; length: 14; CDR3: CSVQRGAGGYGYTF
V: TRBV4-2; length: 18; CDR3: CASSQGRTSGGYQETQYF
V: TRBV9; length: 14; CDR3: CASSVVPGVGELFF
V: TRBV10-3; length: 13; CDR3: CAISGGPNEKLFF
V: TRBV5-1; length: 15; CDR3: CASSLWTAGANVLTF
V: TRBV28; length: 15; CDR3: CASSLLTGGDTEAFF
V: TRBV6-2/TRBV6-3; length: 17; CDR3: CASSYLLGEKFTETQYF
V: TRBV12-3/TRBV12-4; length: 13; CDR3: CASTPSGNYEQYF
V: TRBV6-5; length: 16; CDR3: CASSYTTRRRTGELFF
V: TRBV4-1; length: 17; CDR3: CASSQEGVAGEADTQYF
V: TRBV7-6; length: 14; CDR3: CASSPWPQGFGCTF
V: TRBV2; length: 17; CDR3: CASSESYRRGFGETQYF
V: TRBV7-2; length: 14; CDR3: CASSPGGVDYGYTF
V: TRBV11-2; length: 14; CDR3: CASSYLSNVDEQFF
V: TRBV6-2/TRBV6-3; length: 15; CDR3: CASSYYGGPDNEQFF
V: TRBV7-8; length: 17; CDR3: CASSLARIRGVTDTQYF
V: TRBV7-9; length: 15; CDR3: CASSLAAGENTEAFF
V: TRBV12-3/TRBV12-4; length: 16; CDR3: CASSPDRLSSGNTIYF
V: TRBV4-1; length: 15; CDR3: CASNRGDFSNQPQHF
V: TRBV12-3/TRBV12-4; length: 14; CDR3: CASSQTSPQETQYF
V: TRBV12-5; length: 14; CDR3: CASGPPWTAQVQFF
V: TRBV28; length: 12; CDR3: CASRPPGTEAFF
V: TRBV29-1; length: 14; CDR3: CSVEVPGKNTEAFF
V: TRBV2; length: 14; CDR3: CASSANRDGEEQYF
V: TRBV29-1; length: 9; CDR3: CSVGPEAFF
V: TRBV20-1; length: 18; CDR3: CSASPGLAGGYTYNEQFF